This T cell receptor beta chain was sequenced for a study of shared clonotypes between healthy human individuals. Notes on this clone: The antigen is not known.

Several immunoSEQ 96-well plates shared each subset's DNA, each plate a replicate. Assay: immunoSEQ multiplex PCR; the TCRdb copy retains only in-frame clones and omits some. The sample consists of 950,000 to 1,300,000 clones, around 76% of them appearing once. Trimming left V 1 base short and J 8 bases short, with 20 bases between. The CDR3 covers 16 residues. Germline V CDR1 and CDR2: SGHTA, FQGNSA. Study-wide results and caveats: Relative to memory subsets, naive subsets generally showed larger estimated richness. Despite large depth, rarefaction showed incomplete sorted-subset sequencing. Naive CD4 clonotype sharing across several donors was around 5.5%.

The TCR was taken from a man aged 18 to 30 in good health. Sequenced material: memory CD4+ T cells sorted from blood. Subset indicated: CD45RA-negative fraction. The chain links TRBV7-2 to TRBJ1-2, with D possibly matching TRBD1 (6 bases). CDR3 DNA: TGTGCCAGCAGCTTAGTTACATCAGGGGCCGCCGGGGGCTACACCTTC. Its protein is CASSLVTSGAAGGYTF.